What follows are 8 T cell receptor beta chains derived from one specimen sequenced in a study of T-cell memory formation after mild COVID-19. TCRdb independently ran MiXCR on the 5' RACE reads; one entry per CDR3 protein. The sample lists around 220,000 distinct CDR3 sequences; about a sixth were seen once. The source material was PBMCs or a T cell subset sorted from them (not recorded which). These receptor sequences come from a man aged 18-30 years who had mild COVID-19 (a few samples of this study predate the infection). Cell type and time point are not known.

This clonotype was counted only a few times. J is TRBJ1-1 and V is TRBV6-2 or TRBV6-3; TRBD1 is a possible D gene (5 bases). Trimming stripped 5 bases from V and 3 bases from J, with 16 bases between. The CDR3 has 15 amino acids. The V gene's germline CDR1 is MNHEY and CDR2 SVGEGT. DNA for the CDR3: TGTGCCAGCAGTGCCTGGACGGGGGTGTACACTGAAGCTTTCTTT. Protein sequence: CASSAWTGVYTEAFF.

This clonotype was observed a handful of times. The chain couples TRBV6-5 to TRBJ2-7; tentatively, D is TRBD1 (7 bases). V lost 6 bases and J lost 6, with 15 bases in between. The CDR3 has 13 residues. In germline, CDR1 is MNHEY, CDR2 SVGAGI. The CDR3 DNA follows: TGTGCCAGCAGCCCGACAGGGCGGGGCGAGCAGTACTTC. This gives the protein CASSPTGRGEQYF.

The rearrangement uses TRBV21-1 and TRBJ2-5; the DNA was not compared with TRBD1, the D call given in the table. TRBV21-1 is designated a pseudogene. This CDR3 has 13 residues. CDR3 protein: CASSKEGDGTQYF. DNA for the CDR3: TGTGCCAGCAGCAAAGAGGGGGATGGGACCCAGTACTTC.

This chain joins TRBV20-1 and TRBJ2-2; the D gene is possibly TRBD2 (5 bases). V was trimmed by 5 bases and J by 4 bases, leaving 17 bases between them. This CDR3 is 15 amino acids long. Germline CDR1 DFQATT, CDR2 SNEGSKA (reference sequence). The CDR3 loop reads CSASHLVRGTGELFF. Here the CDR3 DNA reads TGCAGTGCTTCCCACCTCGTCCGGGGCACCGGGGAGCTGTTTTTT.

The rearrangement uses TRBV7-9 and TRBJ1-3; no clear D gene. The CDR3 totals 11 residues. V gave up 8 bases and J gave up 5 bases, with 7 bases separating them. The germline V gene has CDR1 SEHNR and CDR2 FQNEAQ (reference sequence). The DNA of the CDR3 is TGTGCCAGCCAATCCAGAAACACCATATATTTT. Its protein is CASQSRNTIYF.

This clonotype was detected only a few times. V gene TRBV5-1 combines with J gene TRBJ2-1; 12 nucleotides align to TRBD2. The CDR3 runs 16 residues. Losses at the gene ends were 4 bases for V and 9 bases for J; bases not matched to a gene: 11. The V gene's germline CDR1 is SGHRS and CDR2 YFSETQ. The CDR3 here is CASSAPLAGGLSEQFF. In DNA, the CDR3 is TGCGCCAGCAGCGCCCCGCTAGCGGGGGGGCTGAGTGAGCAGTTCTTC.

There are a few counts of this clonotype. The chain couples TRBV10-3 to TRBJ1-2; tentative D call: TRBD1 (6 bases). Trimming shortened V by 6 bases and J by 1 base, and 9 bases separated the two germline ends. CDR3 size: 13 residues. CDR1 ENHRY and CDR2 SYGVKD come from the germline V gene. The CDR3 loop reads CAIRRQVNYGYTF. In DNA, the CDR3 is TGTGCCATCAGACGACAGGTTAACTATGGCTACACCTTC.

The gene calls are TRBV5-6 and TRBJ2-3, with TRBD2 matching over 10 bases. The CDR3 extends over 16 amino acids. V lost 5 bases, J lost 4 bases, and 10 bases stayed unmatched. Germline CDR1 reads SGHDT; CDR2 reads YYEEEE. The CDR3 reads CASSPLAGASPDTQYF. Written as DNA, the CDR3 is TGTGCCAGCAGTCCGCTAGCGGGGGCATCTCCAGATACGCAGTATTTT.